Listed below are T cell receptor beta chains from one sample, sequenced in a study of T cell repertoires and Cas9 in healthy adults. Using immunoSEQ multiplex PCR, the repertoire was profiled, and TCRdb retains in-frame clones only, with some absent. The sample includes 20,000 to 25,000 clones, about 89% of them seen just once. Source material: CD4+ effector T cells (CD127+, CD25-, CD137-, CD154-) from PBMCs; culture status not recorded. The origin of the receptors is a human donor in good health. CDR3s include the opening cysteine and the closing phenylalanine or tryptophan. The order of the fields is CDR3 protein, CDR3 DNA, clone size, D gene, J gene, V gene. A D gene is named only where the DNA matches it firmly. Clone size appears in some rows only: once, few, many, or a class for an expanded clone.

CASSLGGNYGYTF	TGTGCCAGCAGCCTGGGCGGCAACTATGGCTACACCTTC	NA	NA	TRBJ1-2	TRBV11-2
CASSLGGAVTYEQYF	TGTGCCAGCAGCTTAGGCGGAGCCGTTACCTACGAGCAGTACTTC	NA	NA	TRBJ2-7	TRBV7-9
CASNKGLNTEAFF	TGTGCCAGCAACAAGGGCTTGAACACTGAAGCTTTCTTT	NA	NA	TRBJ1-1	TRBV6-1
CASSARQGSGAEAFF	TGTGCCAGCAGTGCCCGACAGGGGTCGGGAGCTGAAGCTTTCTTT	once	TRBD1	TRBJ1-1	TRBV6-5
CASSSTRDRGRAATYEQYF	TGTGCCAGCAGTTCGACGCGGGACAGGGGTCGAGCGGCAACCTACGAGCAGTACTTC	NA	TRBD1	TRBJ2-7	TRBV27
CASSERLGGGETQYF	TGTGCCAGCAGTGAACGATTAGGGGGTGGAGAGACCCAGTACTTC	NA	NA	TRBJ2-5	TRBV6-1
CASSGTGSEQYF	TGTGCCAGCAGCGGAACAGGGTCCGAGCAGTACTTC	NA	NA	TRBJ2-7	TRBV5-6
CASGERSYEQYF	TGTGCCAGCGGGGAGCGTTCCTACGAGCAGTACTTC	NA	NA	TRBJ2-7	TRBV6-1
CASSSGQGAFANEKLFF	TGTGCCAGCAGCTCGGGACAGGGTGCTTTCGCTAATGAAAAACTGTTTTTT	once	TRBD1	TRBJ1-4	TRBV5-4
CSARDGNTIYF	TGCAGTGCTAGGGATGGAAACACCATATATTTT	NA	NA	TRBJ1-3	TRBV20-1
CASSLQGRLEDTEAFF	TGCGCCAGCAGCTTACAGGGGAGGTTGGAGGACACTGAAGCTTTCTTT	NA	TRBD1	TRBJ1-1	TRBV5-1
CASSPQRNVLNTEAFF	TGTGCCAGCTCACCACAAAGAAACGTCTTGAACACTGAAGCTTTCTTT	NA	NA	TRBJ1-1	TRBV18
CASSLGISGKGLNEQFF	TGTGCCAGCAGCTTGGGTATTTCCGGAAAAGGATTGAATGAGCAGTTCTTC	NA	NA	TRBJ2-1	TRBV5-4
CASSRDRMEPLHF	TGTGCCAGCAGCAGGGACCGGATGGAACCCCTCCACTTT	once	NA	TRBJ1-6	TRBV5-4
CASSTAVGGTGELFF	TGTGCCAGCTCAACAGCTGTCGGGGGCACCGGGGAGCTGTTTTTT	NA	NA	TRBJ2-2	TRBV7-2
CASSQDLRGGNQPQHF	TGCGCCAGCAGCCAAGATCTTAGGGGCGGCAATCAGCCCCAGCATTTT	NA	NA	TRBJ1-5	TRBV4-3
CASSIFSEAFF	TGTGCCAGTAGTATATTTTCAGAAGCTTTCTTT	few	NA	TRBJ1-1	TRBV19
CATGQGTYNEQFF	TGTGCCACGGGACAGGGAACCTACAATGAGCAGTTCTTC	NA	TRBD1	TRBJ2-1	TRBV15
CAWRYSLNTEAFF	TGTGCCTGGAGATACTCACTGAACACTGAAGCTTTCTTT	once	NA	TRBJ1-1	TRBV30
CASSPRQGRQPQHF	TGTGCCAGCAGCCCGAGACAGGGGAGACAGCCCCAGCATTTT	NA	TRBD1	TRBJ1-5	TRBV7-2
CASSLTGDHQPQHF	TGTGCCAGCAGTTTAACAGGGGACCATCAGCCCCAGCATTTT	NA	TRBD1	TRBJ1-5	TRBV6-1
CASSINQDNTEAFF	TGTGCCAGTAGTATAAATCAAGACAACACTGAAGCTTTCTTT	NA	NA	TRBJ1-1	TRBV19
CAISESMSDYGYTF	TGTGCCATCAGTGAGTCTATGTCGGACTATGGCTACACCTTC	NA	NA	TRBJ1-2	TRBV10-3
CASSPSGGANTEAFF	TGTGCCAGCAGCCCTTCCGGAGGGGCGAACACTGAAGCTTTCTTT	NA	NA	TRBJ1-1	TRBV7-3
CASSGREGLSTDTQYF	TGTGCCAGCAGCGGGCGGGAGGGGTTGAGCACAGATACGCAGTATTTT	NA	TRBD2	TRBJ2-3	TRBV9
CASSASPGGETQYF	TGTGCCAGCAGTGCCTCCCCTGGTGGAGAGACCCAGTACTTC	NA	NA	TRBJ2-5	TRBV6-1
CASRDQGAETQYF	TGTGCCAGCAGGGACCAGGGGGCAGAGACCCAGTACTTC	NA	TRBD1	TRBJ2-5	TRBV6-5
CASSAPGTVYQETQYF	TGTGCCAGCTCAGCCCCCGGGACAGTGTACCAAGAGACCCAGTACTTC	NA	TRBD1	TRBJ2-5	TRBV28
CATAGGDLGTDTQYF	TGTGCCACCGCGGGAGGGGATCTGGGCACAGATACGCAGTATTTT	NA	TRBD2	TRBJ2-3	TRBV28
CASSFRDTDYEQYF	TGTGCCAGCAGTTTCAGGGACACCGATTACGAGCAGTACTTC	NA	NA	TRBJ2-7	TRBV27
CASSRDTGELFF	TGCGCCAGCAGCCGGGACACCGGGGAGCTGTTTTTT	NA	NA	TRBJ2-2	TRBV5-1
CSVEQGGTEAFF	TGCAGCGTTGAGCAGGGTGGAACTGAAGCTTTCTTT	NA	NA	TRBJ1-1	TRBV29-1
CADRGTGRRNTIYF	TGTGCCGACAGGGGGACCGGACGCAGAAACACCATATATTTT	NA	TRBD1	TRBJ1-3	TRBV6-5
CASSPTVTADNQPQHF	TGTGCCAGCTCACCAACGGTCACAGCCGACAATCAGCCCCAGCATTTT	NA	NA	TRBJ1-5	TRBV18
CASSGTGDSDEQYF	TGTGCCAGCAGTGGGACAGGGGATTCGGACGAGCAGTACTTC	NA	TRBD1	TRBJ2-7	TRBV6-1
CASSSGLGSTDTQYF	TGTGCCAGCAGCTCCGGACTAGGAAGCACAGATACGCAGTATTTT	NA	TRBD2	TRBJ2-3	TRBV5-4
CASRESDYGYTF	TGTGCCAGCAGGGAGTCTGATTATGGCTACACCTTC	NA	NA	TRBJ1-2	TRBV2
CASSSRTGGFYGYTF	TGTGCCAGCAGTTCCCGGACAGGGGGGTTTTATGGCTACACCTTC	NA	TRBD1	TRBJ1-2	TRBV6-5
CAGSLDGRRGNTIYF	TGTGCCGGCAGCCTCGACGGGAGGAGAGGAAACACCATATATTTT	NA	NA	TRBJ1-3	TRBV7-8
CASSQGASRTDTQYF	TGCGCCAGCAGCCAAGGTGCATCCCGCACAGATACGCAGTATTTT	NA	NA	TRBJ2-3	TRBV4-1
CASSLDGGGRSYEQYF	TGTGCCAGCAGCTTAGATGGGGGAGGGCGCTCCTACGAGCAGTACTTC	NA	TRBD2	TRBJ2-7	TRBV7-2
CASARGGTPNTDTQYF	TGTGCCAGCGCCCGGGGGGGGACCCCGAACACAGATACGCAGTATTTT	NA	TRBD2	TRBJ2-3	TRBV9
CASSLPSGRATGELFF	TGTGCCAGCAGTCTGCCAAGCGGGAGGGCCACGGGGGAGCTGTTTTTT	NA	TRBD2	TRBJ2-2	TRBV27
CASSLTTSGQETQYF	TGTGCCAGCAGCTTAACGACTAGCGGCCAAGAGACCCAGTACTTC	NA	TRBD2	TRBJ2-5	TRBV7-9
CASSERGLEAFF	TGTGCCAGTAGTGAGAGAGGCCTTGAAGCTTTCTTT	NA	NA	TRBJ1-1	TRBV19
CASSVREYNIQYF	TGTGCCAGCAGTGTCAGGGAGTACAACATTCAGTACTTC	NA	NA	TRBJ2-4	TRBV2
CASSQVTRDTGELFF	TGCGCCAGCAGCCAGGTCACCAGGGACACCGGGGAGCTGTTTTTT	NA	NA	TRBJ2-2	TRBV4-3
CASSHPLAPQRGQPQHF	TGCGCCAGCAGCCACCCATTGGCTCCTCAAAGGGGTCAGCCCCAGCATTTT	NA	NA	TRBJ1-5	TRBV4-1
CASSLWGRQYTEAFF	TGTGCCAGCAGTTTATGGGGACGGCAGTACACTGAAGCTTTCTTT	few	NA	TRBJ1-1	TRBV28
CASSLVAGGYGYTF	TGTGCCAGCAGCTTGGTGGCAGGGGGCTATGGCTACACCTTC	NA	TRBD1	TRBJ1-2	TRBV5-6
CASSLSLGRGNQPQHF	TGTGCCAGCAGCCTCTCCTTGGGGCGGGGCAATCAGCCCCAGCATTTT	NA	NA	TRBJ1-5	TRBV28
CASSPTSGSNTGELFF	TGTGCCAGCAGCCCTACTAGCGGGAGTAACACCGGGGAGCTGTTTTTT	NA	TRBD2	TRBJ2-2	TRBV7-3
CASSLAGASGNTIYF	TGTGCCAGCAGCTTAGCCGGCGCCTCTGGAAACACCATATATTTT	NA	NA	TRBJ1-3	TRBV7-2
CASSSGTAEKLFF	TGTGCCAGCAGTTCTGGGACGGCTGAAAAACTGTTTTTT	NA	NA	TRBJ1-4	TRBV5-6
CASSPKDRSLRTEAFF	TGTGCCAGCAGCCCAAAAGACAGGTCCCTTCGTACTGAAGCTTTCTTT	NA	NA	TRBJ1-1	TRBV4-2
CSVAQGGEKLFF	TGCAGCGTTGCACAGGGTGGTGAAAAACTGTTTTTT	NA	NA	TRBJ1-4	TRBV29-1
CASSLTDNNQPQHF	TGTGCCAGCAGCTTAACAGATAACAATCAGCCCCAGCATTTT	NA	NA	TRBJ1-5	TRBV7-8